This T cell receptor (beta chain) derives from a study of memory CD4+ T cells and cytomegalovirus serostatus. Study-level points and caveats: CD4+ memory repertoires contained about 40% of the 164 reported CMV TCRbeta sequences.

The V end was cut by 4 bases, the J end by 1 base, with 5 bases between. The CDR3 has 14 amino acids. Germline-derived CDR1 and CDR2 are LNHDA and SQIVND (reference sequence). Single viable CD3+CD4+CD8-CD45RO+ cells were sorted as the memory CD4+ T cells. The assay was immunoSEQ multiplex PCR, and TCRdb's table has in-frame clones only and misses some. Of about 57,000 clones in the sample, around 79% are singletons; the top ten hold 0.65% to 0.9%. As regards this clone: What it binds is unknown.

V usage is TRBV19 and J usage is TRBJ2-6; D perhaps matches TRBD2 (5 bases). This TCR was sampled from an adult in good health and CMV-seronegative. The sequencing sample was made of memory CD4+ T cells from blood. The CDR3, as DNA: TGTGCCAGTAGTAGAGGGTCTGGGGCCAACGTCCTGACTTTC. Its translation: CASSRGSGANVLTF.